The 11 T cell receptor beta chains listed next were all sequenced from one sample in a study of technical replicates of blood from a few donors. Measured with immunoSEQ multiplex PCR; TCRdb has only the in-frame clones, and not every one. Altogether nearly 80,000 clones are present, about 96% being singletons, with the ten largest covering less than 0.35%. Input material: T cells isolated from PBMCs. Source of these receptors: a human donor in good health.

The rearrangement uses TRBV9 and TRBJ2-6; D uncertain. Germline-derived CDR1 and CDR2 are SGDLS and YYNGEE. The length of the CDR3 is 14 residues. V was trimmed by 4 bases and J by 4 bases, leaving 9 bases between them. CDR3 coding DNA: TGTGCCAGCAGCTCACATTCAGGGGCCAACGTCCTGACTTTC. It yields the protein CASSSHSGANVLTF.

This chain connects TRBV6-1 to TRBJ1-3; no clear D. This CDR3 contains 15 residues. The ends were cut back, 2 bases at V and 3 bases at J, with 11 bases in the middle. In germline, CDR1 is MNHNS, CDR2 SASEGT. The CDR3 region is CASSELRGSGNTIYF. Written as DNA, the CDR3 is TGTGCCAGCAGTGAACTTCGGGGAAGTGGAAACACCATATATTTT.

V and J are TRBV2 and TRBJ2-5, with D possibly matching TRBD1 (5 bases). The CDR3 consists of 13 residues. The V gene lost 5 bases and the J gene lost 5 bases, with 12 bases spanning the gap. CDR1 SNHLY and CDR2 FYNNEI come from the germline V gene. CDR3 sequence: CASSLDSKETQYF. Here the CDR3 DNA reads TGTGCCAGCAGTTTAGACAGTAAGGAGACCCAGTACTTC.

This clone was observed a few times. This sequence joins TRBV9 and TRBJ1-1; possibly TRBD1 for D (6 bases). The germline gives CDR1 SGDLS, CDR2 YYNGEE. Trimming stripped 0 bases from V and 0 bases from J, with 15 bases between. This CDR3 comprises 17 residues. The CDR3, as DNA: TGTGCCAGCAGCGTAGGGGGGAGGGGGTTGTTGAACACTGAAGCTTTCTTT. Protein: CASSVGGRGLLNTEAFF. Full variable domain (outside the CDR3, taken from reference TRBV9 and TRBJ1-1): DSGVTQTPKHLITATGQRVTLRCSPRSGDLSVYWYQQSLDQGLQFLIQYYNGEERAKGNILERFSAQQFPDLHSELNLSSLELGDSALYFCASSVGGRGLLNTEAFFGQGTRLTVV.

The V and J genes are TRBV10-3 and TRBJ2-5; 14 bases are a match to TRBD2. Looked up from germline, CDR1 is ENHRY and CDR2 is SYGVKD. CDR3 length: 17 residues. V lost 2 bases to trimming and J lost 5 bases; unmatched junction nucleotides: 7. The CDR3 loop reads CAISEPGLAGGSETQYF. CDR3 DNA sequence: TGTGCCATCAGTGAGCCTGGACTAGCGGGAGGCAGTGAGACCCAGTACTTC.

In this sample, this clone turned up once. The CDR3 region is CASSQDRGGNTIYF. The CDR3 DNA sequence: TGTGCCAGCAGCCAGGACAGGGGTGGAAACACCATATATTTT. This chain connects TRBV7-8 to TRBJ1-3, with TRBD1 matching 9 bases. The CDR3 loop spans 14 amino acids. The V and J ends lost 5 bases and 3 bases, in that order; junction bases with no gene match: 2. Germline values: CDR1 SGHVS, CDR2 FQNEAQ.

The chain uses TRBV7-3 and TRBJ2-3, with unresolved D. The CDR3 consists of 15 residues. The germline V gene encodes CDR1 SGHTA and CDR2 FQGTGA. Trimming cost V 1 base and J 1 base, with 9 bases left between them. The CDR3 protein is CASSLNPSGTDTQYF. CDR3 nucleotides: TGTGCCAGCAGCTTAAACCCAAGCGGCACAGATACGCAGTATTTT. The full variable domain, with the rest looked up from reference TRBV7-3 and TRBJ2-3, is GAGVSQTPSNKVTEKGKYVELRCDPISGHTALYWYRQSLGQGPEFLIYFQGTGAADDSGLPNDRFFAVRPEGSVSTLKIQRTERGDSAVYLCASSLNPSGTDTQYFGPGTRLTVL.

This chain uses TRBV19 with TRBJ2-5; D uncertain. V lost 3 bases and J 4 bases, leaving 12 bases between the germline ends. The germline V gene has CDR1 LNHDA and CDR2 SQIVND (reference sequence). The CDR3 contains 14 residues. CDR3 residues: CASSIGGDLETQYF. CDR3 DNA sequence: TGTGCCAGTAGTATCGGCGGCGACTTAGAGACCCAGTACTTC.

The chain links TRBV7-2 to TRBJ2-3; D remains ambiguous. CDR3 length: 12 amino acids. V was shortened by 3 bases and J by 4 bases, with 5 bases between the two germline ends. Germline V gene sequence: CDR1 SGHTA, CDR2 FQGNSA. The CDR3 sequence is CASSFLSDTQYF. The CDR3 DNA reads TGTGCCAGCAGCTTCCTCTCAGATACGCAGTATTTT.

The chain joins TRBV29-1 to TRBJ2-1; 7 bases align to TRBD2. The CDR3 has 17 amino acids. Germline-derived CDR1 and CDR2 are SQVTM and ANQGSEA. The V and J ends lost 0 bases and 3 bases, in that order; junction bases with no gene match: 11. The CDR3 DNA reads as TGCAGCGTTGAAGACCTAGGATTGGCGGGAGTCTACAATGAGCAGTTCTTC. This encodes CSVEDLGLAGVYNEQFF.

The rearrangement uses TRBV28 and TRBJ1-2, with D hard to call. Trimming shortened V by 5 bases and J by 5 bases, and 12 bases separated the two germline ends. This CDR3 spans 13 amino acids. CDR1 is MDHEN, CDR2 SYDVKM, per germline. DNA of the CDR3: TGTGCCAGCAGTCAACCGGGTATATATGGCTACACCTTC. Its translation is CASSQPGIYGYTF.